One sample yielded the 13 T cell receptor beta chains listed below, sequenced in a study of regulatory T cells in long-lasting Graves disease. Time point noted: persistent/refractory GD, antithyroid drugs over 5 years with positive TRAb. The TCR library used RNA extracted from PBMCs. HTBI primers from iRepertoire and Arm-PCR of CDR3 regions yielded the TCR beta libraries. TCRdb re-analysed the multiplex PCR reads in MiXCR, keeping a single row per CDR3 protein. The sample yields around 340,000 distinct CDR3 sequences, about 20% seen once. Material: peripheral blood mononuclear cells (PBMCs), obtained when the disease was refractory, from a patient treated with antithyroid drugs. These receptors originate from a female donor with Graves disease.

The J gene is TRBJ1-5, the V gene TRBV19, with a weak D call TRBD1 (6 bases). V was trimmed by 10 bases and J by 7 bases, leaving 23 bases between them. This CDR3 is built from 15 residues. The germline CDR1 and CDR2 sequences are LNHDA and SQIVND (reference sequence). The chain's CDR3 is CATRHGGGLGQPQHF. In nucleotides, the CDR3 is TGTGCCACCCGACATGGGGGCGGCCTGGGCCAGCCCCAGCATTTT.

This clonotype has just a few counts. In DNA, the CDR3 is TGTGCCAGCAGTGACCCAGACAGCTCCTACGAGCAGTACTTC. Amino acid sequence: CASSDPDSSYEQYF. This chain joins TRBV2 and TRBJ2-7, with D possibly TRBD1 on 5 matching bases. Germline CDR1 and CDR2: SNHLY and FYNNEI. The CDR3 sequence is 14 residues long. The V end lost 3 bases, the J end lost 0 bases, and 9 bases lay between the germline ends.

Regarding this clonotype: A much larger clone differs by one base, so this may be a read error. As the CDR3 is not closed by the conserved phenylalanine or tryptophan, this likely results from a read error. The V and J genes are TRBV12-3 or TRBV12-4 and TRBJ1-1; D possibly corresponds to TRBD1 (6 bases). This CDR3 is built from 16 residues. With 0 bases removed from V and 7 bases from J, the gap between germline ends came to 18 bases. CDR3 DNA sequence: TGTGCCAGCAGTTTAGCGCGATTGGGGGCGCGGGGTGAAGCTTTCCTT. Residues: CASSLARLGARGEAFL.

This clonotype was seen at least ten times. The V call is TRBV12-3 or TRBV12-4, the J call TRBJ2-7; 12 bases line up with TRBD2. V lost 5 bases, J lost 7 bases, and 12 bases stayed unmatched. The CDR3 covers 16 residues. This CDR3 reads CASSRLAGALLREQYF. Written as DNA, the CDR3 is TGTGCCAGCAGTAGACTAGCGGGGGCTCTCCTACGGGAGCAGTACTTC.

This clonotype was seen at least ten times. The J gene is TRBJ2-5, the V gene TRBV24-1, with TRBD1 identical over 9 bases. From germline, CDR1 is KGHDR and CDR2 SFDVKD. The length of the CDR3 is 14 residues. V lost 4 bases and J lost 4; bases outside the gene matches: 3. The CDR3 DNA reads as TGTGCCACCAGTGAGAGGGACAGGGCAGAGACCCAGTACTTC. It codes for CATSERDRAETQYF.

The V call is TRBV7-3, the J call TRBJ2-2; D uncertain. Germline assignment: CDR1 SGHTA and CDR2 FQGTGA. The CDR3 runs 13 residues. The V gene lost 3 bases and the J gene lost 7 bases, with 9 bases spanning the gap. CDR3 nucleotides: TGTGCCAGCAGCTTTCTGACTGGCGGGGAGCTGTTTTTT. Amino acid sequence: CASSFLTGGELFF.

This clonotype was found many times. The V gene is TRBV24-1, the J gene TRBJ2-2; TRBD2 agrees at 8 bases. The V segment lost 0 bases and the J segment 8 bases; nucleotides outside the gene matches: 10. The CDR3 is 17 amino acids. The germline CDR1 and CDR2 sequences are KGHDR and SFDVKD. The CDR3 protein is CATSDLSGSFLGGELFF. Here the CDR3 DNA reads TGTGCCACCAGTGATTTGAGCGGGAGCTTCCTGGGTGGGGAGCTGTTTTTT.

This clonotype has only a few counts. One junction end disagrees with the germline gene, perhaps due to a read error. This rearrangement joins TRBV7-8 to TRBJ2-7; no reliable D call. This CDR3 has 14 residues. Germline CDR1 and CDR2: SGHVS and FQNEAQ. DNA of the CDR3: TGTGCCAGCACCTTAACGGGCCTACTCGGCGAGCAGTACTTC. Residues: CASTLTGLLGEQYF.

This clonotype came up a few times. The J gene is TRBJ2-7, the V gene TRBV7-9; TRBD2 aligns across 9 bases. Germline V lookup: CDR1 SEHNR, CDR2 FQNEAQ (reference sequence). V lost 5 bases to trimming and J lost 1 base; unmatched junction nucleotides: 6. CDR3 size: 15 residues. The CDR3 bases are TGTGCCAGCAGCGCGGGGGGGTCGGTATCCTACGAGCAGTACTTC. This codes for CASSAGGSVSYEQYF. Full variable domain (remainder filled in from reference TRBV7-9 and TRBJ2-7): DTGVSQNPRHKITKRGQNVTFRCDPISEHNRLYWYRQTLGQGPEFLTYFQNEAQLEKSRLLSDRFSAERPKGSFSTLEIQRTEQGDSAMYLCASSAGGSVSYEQYFGPGTRLTVT.

This clonotype was seen at least ten times. The rearrangement links TRBV11-2 to TRBJ1-5, with 7 bases that match TRBD1. The trim removed 9 bases at V and 7 bases at J, leaving 12 bases unmatched. The germline gives CDR1 SGHAT, CDR2 FQNNGV. This CDR3 spans 14 amino acids. The CDR3 DNA follows: TGTGCCAGGCTCCGGGACAGAAAATTACAGCCCCAGCATTTT. Protein product: CARLRDRKLQPQHF.

This clonotype was counted at least ten times. This chain connects TRBV24-1 to TRBJ2-2, with TRBD2 as a possible D gene (6 bases). V lost 4 bases and J lost 2, with 7 bases in between. The CDR3 is 14 residues long. Per the germline V gene, CDR1 is KGHDR and CDR2 is SFDVKD. The CDR3 nucleotides are TGTGCCACCAGTGAGGGACTCAACACCGGGGAGCTGTTTTTT. It yields the protein CATSEGLNTGELFF.

This clonotype was picked up many times. V and J are TRBV11-2 and TRBJ1-5, with D tentatively TRBD1 (6 bases). There are 16 residues in the CDR3. V was pared by 4 bases and J by 4 bases, with 17 bases between. The germline CDR1 and CDR2 sequences are SGHAT and FQNNGV. The CDR3 loop is CASSYSPGADNQPQHF. CDR3 nucleotides: TGTGCCAGCAGCTATTCACCGGGGGCAGATAATCAGCCCCAGCATTTT.

This clonotype showed up many times. This chain connects TRBV7-8 to TRBJ1-2; no clear D. Germline V gene data show CDR1 as SGHVS and CDR2 as FQNEAQ. This CDR3 is 15 amino acids long. V lost 1 base and J 0 bases, leaving 9 bases between the germline ends. CDR3: CASSLEAGTNYGYTF. The CDR3 nucleotides are TGTGCCAGCAGCTTAGAGGCAGGAACTAACTATGGCTACACCTTC.